The clone carrying this T cell receptor (beta chain) has a handful of counts. This specimen belongs to a study of blood T cell repertoires in COVID-19. Study as a whole: The United States, Italy and Spain provided the acute and convalescent COVID-19 samples. Sample material is recorded as cDNA or gDNA derived from T cells, B-cell-depleted T cells, or PBMCs.

Original processing notes: Researchers report that nucleated cell counts were estimated from reference gene primer amplification. The assay was immunoSEQ multiplex PCR, and TCRdb's table has in-frame clones only and misses some. The DNA was the basis for D and trimming; V, J and clone size are from that table. The sample has 150,000 to 200,000 clones; around 77% are singletons. This CDR3 is 13 amino acids long. CDR1 is LNHDA, CDR2 SQIVND, per germline (reference sequence). Trimming left V 1 base short and J 6 bases short, with 7 bases between. J is TRBJ1-5 and V is TRBV19; D remains unclear. The sequence was collected from a man aged 70 or older with active or convalescent COVID-19. Sequences were obtained from peripheral blood. The CDR3 loop is CASSIGHGQPQHF. CDR3 sequence (DNA): TGTGCCAGTAGTATAGGACACGGTCAGCCCCAGCATTTT.